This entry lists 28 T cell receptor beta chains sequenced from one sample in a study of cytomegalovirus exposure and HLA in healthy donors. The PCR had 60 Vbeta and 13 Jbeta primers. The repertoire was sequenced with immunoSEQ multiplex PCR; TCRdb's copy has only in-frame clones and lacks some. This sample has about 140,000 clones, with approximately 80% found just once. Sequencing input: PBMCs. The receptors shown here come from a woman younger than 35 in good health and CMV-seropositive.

The CDR3 region is CAWRGGSGNTIYF. CDR3 DNA: TGTGCCTGGAGAGGGGGCTCTGGAAACACCATATATTTT. The rearrangement uses TRBV30 and TRBJ1-3; D may be TRBD1 (6 bases). Germline CDR1 and CDR2: GTSNPN and SVGIG (reference sequence). The ends were cut back, 3 bases at V and 0 bases at J, with 6 bases in the middle. The CDR3 totals 13 residues.

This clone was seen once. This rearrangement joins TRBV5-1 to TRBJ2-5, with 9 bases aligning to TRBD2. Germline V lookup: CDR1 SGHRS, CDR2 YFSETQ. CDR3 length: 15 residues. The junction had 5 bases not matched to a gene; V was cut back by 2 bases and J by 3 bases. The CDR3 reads CASSFNAGGEETQYF. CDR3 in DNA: TGCGCCAGCAGCTTTAACGCGGGGGGGGAAGAGACCCAGTACTTC.

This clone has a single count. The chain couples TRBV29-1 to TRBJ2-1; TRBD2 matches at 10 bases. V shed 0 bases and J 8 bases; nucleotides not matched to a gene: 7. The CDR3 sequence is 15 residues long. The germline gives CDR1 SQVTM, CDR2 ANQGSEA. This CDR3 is CSVEERAGGSDEQFF. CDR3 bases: TGCAGCGTTGAAGAGCGAGCGGGGGGGTCCGATGAGCAGTTCTTC.

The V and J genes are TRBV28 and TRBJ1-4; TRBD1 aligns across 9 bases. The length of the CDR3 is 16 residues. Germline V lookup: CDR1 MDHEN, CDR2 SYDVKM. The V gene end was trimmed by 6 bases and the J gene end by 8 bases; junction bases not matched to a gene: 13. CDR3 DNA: TGTGCCAGCAGGCCATCGGCGGGACAGGGTGAGGAAAAACTGTTTTTT. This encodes CASRPSAGQGEEKLFF.

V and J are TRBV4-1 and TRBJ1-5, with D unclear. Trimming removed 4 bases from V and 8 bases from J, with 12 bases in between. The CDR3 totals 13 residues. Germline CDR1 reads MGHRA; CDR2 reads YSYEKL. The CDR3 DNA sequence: TGCGCCAGCAGCCCGCCGGCCGGGGAGCCCCAGCATTTT. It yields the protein CASSPPAGEPQHF.

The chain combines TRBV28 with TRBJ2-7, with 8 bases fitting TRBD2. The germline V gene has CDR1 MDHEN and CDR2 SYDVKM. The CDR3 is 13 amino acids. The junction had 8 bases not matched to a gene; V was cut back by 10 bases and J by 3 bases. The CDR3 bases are TGTGCCACCTCGGGGGGGCTTCTCTACGAGCAGTACTTC. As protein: CATSGGLLYEQYF.

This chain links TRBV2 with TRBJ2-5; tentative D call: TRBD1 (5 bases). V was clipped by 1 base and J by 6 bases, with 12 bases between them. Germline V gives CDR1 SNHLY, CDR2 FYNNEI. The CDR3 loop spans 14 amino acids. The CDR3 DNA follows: TGTGCCAGCAGTGAAGGGGGCGTTGGAAAGACCCAGTACTTC. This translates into CASSEGGVGKTQYF.

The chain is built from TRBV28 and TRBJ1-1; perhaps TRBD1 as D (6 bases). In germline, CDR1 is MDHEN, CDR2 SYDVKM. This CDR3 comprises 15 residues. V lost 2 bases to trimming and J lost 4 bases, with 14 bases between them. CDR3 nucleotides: TGTGCCAGCAGTTTACCACAGGGTGTGGGCACTGAAGCTTTCTTT. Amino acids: CASSLPQGVGTEAFF.

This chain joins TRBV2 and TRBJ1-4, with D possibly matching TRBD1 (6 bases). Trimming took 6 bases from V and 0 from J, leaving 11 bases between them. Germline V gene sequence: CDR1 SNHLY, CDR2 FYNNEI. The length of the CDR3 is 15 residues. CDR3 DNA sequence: TGTGCCAGCAGAGCCAACAGGGCAACTAATGAAAAACTGTTTTTT. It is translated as CASRANRATNEKLFF.

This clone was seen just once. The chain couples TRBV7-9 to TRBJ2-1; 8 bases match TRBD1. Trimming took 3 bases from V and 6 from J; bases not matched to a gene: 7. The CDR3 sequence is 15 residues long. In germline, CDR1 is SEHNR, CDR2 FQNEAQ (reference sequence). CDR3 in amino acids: CASSFPTGVVNEQFF. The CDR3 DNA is TGTGCCAGCAGCTTCCCGACAGGGGTGGTCAATGAGCAGTTCTTC.

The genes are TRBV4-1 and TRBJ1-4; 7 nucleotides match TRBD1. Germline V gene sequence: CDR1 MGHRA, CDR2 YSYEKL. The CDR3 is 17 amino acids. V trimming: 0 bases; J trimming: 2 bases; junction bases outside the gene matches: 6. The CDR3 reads CASSQEWDSGTNEKLFF. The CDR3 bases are TGCGCCAGCAGCCAAGAGTGGGACAGTGGCACTAATGAAAAACTGTTTTTT.

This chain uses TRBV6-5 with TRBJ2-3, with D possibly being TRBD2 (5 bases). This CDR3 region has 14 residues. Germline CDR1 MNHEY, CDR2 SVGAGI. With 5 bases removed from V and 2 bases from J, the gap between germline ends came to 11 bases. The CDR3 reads CASSRTHNTDTQYF. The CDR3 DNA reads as TGTGCCAGCAGTCGGACTCATAACACAGATACGCAGTATTTT.

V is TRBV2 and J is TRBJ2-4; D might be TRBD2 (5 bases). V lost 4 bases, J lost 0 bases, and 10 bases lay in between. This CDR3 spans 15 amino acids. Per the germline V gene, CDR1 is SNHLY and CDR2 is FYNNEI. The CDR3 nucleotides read TGTGCCAGCAGTGTGGAGGCGCTAGCCAAAAACATTCAGTACTTC. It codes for CASSVEALAKNIQYF.

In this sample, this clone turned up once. CDR3 sequence reads: CASSSRQGWGDTQYF. CDR3 nucleotide sequence: TGTGCCAGCAGCTCCAGGCAGGGGTGGGGAGATACGCAGTATTTT. V and J are TRBV14 and TRBJ2-3; D is perhaps TRBD1 (6 bases). CDR1 SGHDN and CDR2 FVKESK come from the germline V gene. Trimming removed 5 bases from V and 5 bases from J, with 17 bases in between. The CDR3 spans 15 residues.

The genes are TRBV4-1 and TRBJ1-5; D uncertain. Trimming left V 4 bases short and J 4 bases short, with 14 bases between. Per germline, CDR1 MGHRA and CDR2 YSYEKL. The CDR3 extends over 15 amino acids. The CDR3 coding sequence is TGCGCCAGCAGCCGACCGGGAGGCCGGAATCAGCCCCAGCATTTT. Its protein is CASSRPGGRNQPQHF.

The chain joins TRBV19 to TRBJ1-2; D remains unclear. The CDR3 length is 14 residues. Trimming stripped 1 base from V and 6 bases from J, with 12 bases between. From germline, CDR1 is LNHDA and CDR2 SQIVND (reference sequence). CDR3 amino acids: CASSIVGFLDGYTF. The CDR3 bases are TGTGCCAGTAGTATAGTCGGGTTTTTGGATGGCTACACCTTC.

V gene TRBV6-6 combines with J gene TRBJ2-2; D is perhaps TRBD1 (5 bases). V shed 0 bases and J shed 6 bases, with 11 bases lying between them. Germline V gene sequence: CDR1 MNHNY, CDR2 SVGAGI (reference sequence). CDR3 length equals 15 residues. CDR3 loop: CASSYSSGRAGELFF. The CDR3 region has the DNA TGTGCCAGCAGTTACTCGTCAGGGCGCGCCGGGGAGCTGTTTTTT.

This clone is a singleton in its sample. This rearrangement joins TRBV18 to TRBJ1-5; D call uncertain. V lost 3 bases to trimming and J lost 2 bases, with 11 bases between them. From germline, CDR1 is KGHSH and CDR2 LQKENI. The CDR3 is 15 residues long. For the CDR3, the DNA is TGTGCCAGCTCACCGGGCAGAGCGGGCAATCAGCCCCAGCATTTT. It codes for CASSPGRAGNQPQHF.

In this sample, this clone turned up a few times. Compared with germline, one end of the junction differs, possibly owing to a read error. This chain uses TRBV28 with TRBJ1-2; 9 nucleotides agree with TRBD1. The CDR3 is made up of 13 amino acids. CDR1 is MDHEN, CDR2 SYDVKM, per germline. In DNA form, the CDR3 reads TGTGCCAGCAGTTATCTACGGGACAGGGCGGCCGTCTTC. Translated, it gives CASSYLRDRAAVF.

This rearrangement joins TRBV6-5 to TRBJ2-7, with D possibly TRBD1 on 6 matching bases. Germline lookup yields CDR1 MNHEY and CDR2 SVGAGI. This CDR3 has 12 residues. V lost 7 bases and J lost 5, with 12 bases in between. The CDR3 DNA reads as TGTGCCAGCAAGGGGGACATAAACGAGCAGTACTTC. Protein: CASKGDINEQYF.

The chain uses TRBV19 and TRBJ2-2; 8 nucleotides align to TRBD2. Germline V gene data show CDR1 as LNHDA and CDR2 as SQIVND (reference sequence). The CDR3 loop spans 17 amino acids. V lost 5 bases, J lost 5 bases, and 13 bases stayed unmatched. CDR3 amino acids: CASSLLRGANRTGELFF. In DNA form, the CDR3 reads TGTGCCAGTAGTCTCTTGCGGGGGGCGAATCGGACCGGGGAGCTGTTTTTT.

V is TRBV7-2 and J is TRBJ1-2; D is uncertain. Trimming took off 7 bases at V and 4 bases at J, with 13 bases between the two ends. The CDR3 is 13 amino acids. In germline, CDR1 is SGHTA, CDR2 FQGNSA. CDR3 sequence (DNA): TGTGCCAGCACCTCCGCGGTGGGCTATGGCTACACCTTC. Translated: CASTSAVGYGYTF.

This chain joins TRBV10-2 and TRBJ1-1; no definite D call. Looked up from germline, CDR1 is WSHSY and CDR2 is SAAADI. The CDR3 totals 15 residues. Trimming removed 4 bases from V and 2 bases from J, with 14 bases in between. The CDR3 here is CASSVPGEGNTEAFF. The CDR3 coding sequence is TGCGCCAGCAGTGTACCGGGAGAGGGAAACACTGAAGCTTTCTTT.

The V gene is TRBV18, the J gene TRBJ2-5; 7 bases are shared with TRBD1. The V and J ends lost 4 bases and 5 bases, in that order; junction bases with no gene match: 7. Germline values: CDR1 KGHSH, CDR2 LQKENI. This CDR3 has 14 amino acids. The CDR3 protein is CASSRQTGLETQYF. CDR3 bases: TGTGCCAGCTCACGTCAGACAGGGCTGGAGACCCAGTACTTC.

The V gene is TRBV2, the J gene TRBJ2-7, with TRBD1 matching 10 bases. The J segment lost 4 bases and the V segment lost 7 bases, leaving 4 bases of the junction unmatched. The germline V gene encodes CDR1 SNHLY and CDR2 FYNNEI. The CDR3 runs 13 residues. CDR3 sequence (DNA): TGTGCCAGCAAGGCGGGACAGGGGTACGAGCAGTACTTC. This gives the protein CASKAGQGYEQYF.

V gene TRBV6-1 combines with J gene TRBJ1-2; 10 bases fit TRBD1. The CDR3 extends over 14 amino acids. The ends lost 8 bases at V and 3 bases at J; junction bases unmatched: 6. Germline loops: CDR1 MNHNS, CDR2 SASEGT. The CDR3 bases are TGTGCCAGCGGATACGGGACAGGGGACTATGGCTACACCTTC. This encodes CASGYGTGDYGYTF.

CDR3 region: CASSLSLAGGQNEQFF. DNA of the CDR3: TGTGCCAGCAGTTTATCCCTAGCGGGGGGGCAGAATGAGCAGTTCTTC. The chain is built from TRBV27 and TRBJ2-1, with 12 bases fitting TRBD2. V was pared by 0 bases and J by 7 bases, with 4 bases of the junction left unmatched. From germline, CDR1 is MNHEY and CDR2 SMNVEV (reference sequence). The CDR3 runs 16 residues.

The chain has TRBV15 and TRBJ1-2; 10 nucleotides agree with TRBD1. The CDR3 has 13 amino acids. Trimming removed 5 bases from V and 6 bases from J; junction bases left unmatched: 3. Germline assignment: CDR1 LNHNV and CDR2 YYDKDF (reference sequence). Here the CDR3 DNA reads TGTGCCACCAGCGCGGACAGGGGGGATGGCTACACCTTC. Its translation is CATSADRGDGYTF. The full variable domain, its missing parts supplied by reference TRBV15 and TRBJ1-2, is DAMVIQNPRYQVTQFGKPVTLSCSQTLNHNVMYWYQQKSSQAPKLLFHYYDKDFNNEADTPDNFQSRRPNTSFCFLDIRSPGLGDTAMYLCATSADRGDGYTFGSGTRLTVV.